This T cell receptor (beta chain) derives from a study of read filtering for tumor transcriptome and immune sequencing. Study-wide context: Per sample, TCR-region reads ranged about 4 to 11 million by IR-seq, 85 to 1273 by RNA-seq.

The library was built from around 0.4 ug RNA with molecular barcoded adaptors for alpha/delta and beta/gamma chains. In TCRdb, the reads were re-called with MiXCR into one record per CDR3 protein. The sample lists some 43,000 distinct CDR3 sequences; 13% were seen once. On this clonotype itself: A far more abundant clone sits one base away, making this likely a read error. The conserved phenylalanine or tryptophan is not found at the CDR3 terminus, so this likely reflects a read error.

Every patient had bone marrow sampled while the disease was active. The CDR3 extends over 13 amino acids. Trimming took off 1 base at V and 4 bases at J, with 5 bases between the two ends. CDR1 and CDR2 (germline): LGHNA, YSLEER. The receptor comes from a donor aged 40 or older with multiple myeloma. Sequencing input: a population of CD138-negative cells sorted from bone marrow. The chain joins TRBV4-3 to TRBJ2-1; D is uncertain. This chain's CDR3 is CASSQGGYNEQFL. The CDR3 DNA reads as TGCGCCAGCAGCCAAGGAGGATACAATGAGCAGTTCCTC.